The sequence of this TCR beta chain was determined in a study of glioma-infiltrating T cells. Study-level results: Above-expected tissue-blood divergence occurred in all gliomas, most in low-grade ones. Tissue and blood shared very few CDR3 sequences.

The CDR3 totals 14 residues. Germline CDR1 is MNHNS and CDR2 is SASEGT. V dropped 5 bases and J dropped 2; count of bases not matched to a gene: 5. Using RNA template, CDR3s of TCR alpha and beta were amplified with iRepertoire arm-PCR. TCRdb analysed the multiplex PCR reads with MiXCR anew, one entry per CDR3 protein. The repertoire holds roughly 20,000 distinct CDR3 sequences, 20% to 25% seen once, with around 13% in the top ten. For this clonotype: Antigen specificity is unknown.

The gene calls are TRBV6-1 and TRBJ2-7, with 8 bases aligning to TRBD2. The receptor's source is a human donor with low-grade glioma or glioblastoma, undergoing nonglioma brain surgery, or in good health (not recorded which). Input material: glioma tissue, nonneoplastic brain tissue, or PBMCs (not recorded which). CDR3 residues: CASSLSGVTYEQYF. The CDR3 nucleotides read TGTGCCAGCAGTCTTAGCGGGGTAACCTACGAGCAGTACTTC.